The 2 T cell receptor beta chains below come from one sample, sequenced in a study of OX40 agonist ivuxolimab in advanced cancers. Sequenced by immunoSEQ multiplex PCR; TCRdb stores in-frame clones only, minus some. The sample lists about 79,000 clones, around 92% occurring once. Here the sequenced sample was CD4+ or CD8+ T cells sorted from blood, taken in a trial of the OX40 agonist ivuxolimab. The receptors come from an adult with an advanced solid tumor such as melanoma, head and neck, liver or kidney cancer.

This chain uses TRBV11-2 with TRBJ2-5, with D unclear. Trimming took off 5 bases at V and 5 bases at J, with 9 bases between the two ends. Germline V CDR1 and CDR2: SGHAT, FQNNGV. The CDR3 totals 12 residues. The CDR3 nucleotides read TGTGCCAGCAGCGTAGGGTGGGAGACCCAGTACTTC. Amino acid sequence: CASSVGWETQYF.

The CDR3 DNA reads as TGTGCCAGCAGTGAAGGGGGATCTGGAAACACCATATATTTT. Amino acid sequence: CASSEGGSGNTIYF. The chain links TRBV6-1 to TRBJ1-3; no clear D gene. Trimming left V 1 base short and J 1 base short, with 5 bases between. CDR3 size: 14 residues. Germline-derived CDR1 and CDR2 are MNHNS and SASEGT.